These 8 T cell receptor beta chains share one sample of origin, sequenced in a study of T-cell reconstitution after alpha-beta-depleted transplantation in children. A library of TCRbeta sequences, prepared with unique molecular identifiers, was generated. TCRdb passed the PCR reads through MiXCR, listing each CDR3 protein once. The repertoire holds about 110,000 distinct CDR3 sequences, roughly 6.1% seen once, with more than 20% in the top ten. The sequences come from PBMCs, mostly from graft donor cells, collected 360 days after TCRalphabeta/CD19-depleted stem cell transplant. All receptors derive from a male patient between 2 and 15 years old who had a stem cell transplant for acute lymphoblastic leukemia, so the T cells may come from the graft donor.

In its sample, this clonotype was seen a few times. The chain couples TRBV4-3 to TRBJ1-5, with unresolved D. The V end lost 4 bases, the J end lost 4 bases, and 14 bases lay between the germline ends. The CDR3 is 15 amino acids. Looked up from germline, CDR1 is LGHNA and CDR2 is YSLEER. The CDR3 spells CASSPFIGINQPQHF. The CDR3 nucleotides read TGCGCCAGCAGCCCCTTCATCGGGATAAATCAGCCCCAGCATTTT.

In this sample, this clonotype turned up many times. This chain links TRBV12-3 or TRBV12-4 with TRBJ2-3; 9 bases fit TRBD1. The CDR3 is 16 residues long. The J segment lost 5 bases and the V segment lost 6 bases, leaving 12 bases of the junction unmatched. The CDR3 is CASSTTPGQGRDTQYF. The CDR3 coding sequence is TGTGCCAGCAGCACAACCCCGGGACAGGGTAGAGATACGCAGTATTTT.

In its sample, this clonotype was seen many times. The rearrangement uses TRBV4-3 and TRBJ1-6; TRBD1 agrees at 9 bases. The CDR3 contains 19 residues. Trimming took 0 bases from V and 0 from J; bases not matched to a gene: 6. In germline, CDR1 is LGHNA, CDR2 YSLEER. The CDR3 loop is CASSQDWDRAASYNSPLHF. The CDR3 DNA reads as TGCGCCAGCAGCCAAGATTGGGACAGGGCTGCCTCCTATAATTCACCCCTCCACTTT.

This clonotype was counted between two and nine times. V is TRBV19 and J is TRBJ2-1; D is unclear. V shed 3 bases and J shed 0 bases, with 15 bases lying between them. This CDR3 is 17 amino acids long. In germline, CDR1 is LNHDA, CDR2 SQIVND (reference sequence). DNA for the CDR3: TGTGCCAGTAGTATTGGCCTGGCTGCAAGCTCCTACAATGAGCAGTTCTTC. This codes for CASSIGLAASSYNEQFF.

This clonotype was seen more than once but under ten times. The chain couples TRBV11-2 to TRBJ2-7, with 7 bases aligning to TRBD1. The CDR3 length is 18 residues. The germline gives CDR1 SGHAT, CDR2 FQNNGV. V gave up 5 bases and J gave up 2 bases; unmatched junction bases: 18. CDR3 nucleotide sequence: TGTGCCAGCAGCATGGTTCGACAGGGCCCTAATAAAGCCTACGAGCAGTACTTC. Encoded protein: CASSMVRQGPNKAYEQYF.

This clonotype has at least ten counts. The V gene is TRBV7-2, the J gene TRBJ2-4; D possibly matches TRBD1 or TRBD2 (6 bases each). Deletions cut 4 bases from V and 2 bases from J, with 18 bases between. CDR3 size: 17 residues. The germline gives CDR1 SGHTA, CDR2 FQGNSA. The CDR3 region is CASSSRGPWETKNIQYF. The CDR3 nucleotides are TGTGCCAGCAGCTCCCGGGGGCCGTGGGAGACCAAAAACATTCAGTACTTC.

V gene TRBV5-6 combines with J gene TRBJ1-1, with D possibly being TRBD1 (5 bases). V was trimmed by 0 bases and J by 0 bases, leaving 9 bases between them. The CDR3 contains 15 residues. Germline-derived CDR1 and CDR2 are SGHDT and YYEEEE. CDR3 region: CASSLAGHVNTEAFF. In nucleotides, the CDR3 is TGTGCCAGCAGCTTGGCGGGGCACGTGAACACTGAAGCTTTCTTT.

The genes are TRBV9 and TRBJ2-7, with 10 bases aligning to TRBD1. Losses at the gene ends were 0 bases for V and 2 bases for J; bases not matched to a gene: 8. The germline V gene has CDR1 SGDLS and CDR2 YYNGEE. There are 17 residues in the CDR3. CDR3 coding DNA: TGTGCCAGCAGCGTAGCTCAGTCTGGACAGGGGGCCTACGAGCAGTACTTC. Translating gives CASSVAQSGQGAYEQYF.